These 25 T cell receptor beta chains came from one sample sequenced in a study of early T cells in non-severe SARS-CoV-2 infection. A single record per CDR3 protein comes from TCRdb applying MiXCR to the 5' RACE reads. Of 45,000 to 55,000 distinct CDR3 sequences listed, approximately 9.8% are singletons. The material sequenced was whole blood. The receptors come from an adult who was a healthcare worker with PCR-confirmed SARS-CoV-2 infection or an uninfected control (not recorded which).

By proportion, this clonotype is medium-sized (0.01 to 0.1%). The J gene is TRBJ1-5, the V gene TRBV2; the D is unclear. V was shortened by 0 bases and J by 0 bases, with 3 bases between the two germline ends. The CDR3 runs 14 residues. In germline, CDR1 is SNHLY, CDR2 FYNNEI. The CDR3 nucleotides are TGTGCCAGCAGTGAAGCATATAGCAATCAGCCCCAGCATTTT. It codes for CASSEAYSNQPQHF.

The table lists this clonotype with many counts. The genes are TRBV2 and TRBJ2-1, with 8 bases lining up with TRBD2. Germline CDR1 reads SNHLY; CDR2 reads FYNNEI. The CDR3 has 15 amino acids. The junction had 14 bases not matched to a gene; V was cut back by 7 bases and J by 9 bases. CDR3 amino acids: CASIGEIAAGGEQFF. Written as DNA, the CDR3 is TGTGCCAGCATAGGCGAGATAGCGGCGGGGGGTGAGCAGTTCTTC. The complete variable domain, with remaining parts taken from reference TRBV2 and TRBJ2-1, reads EPEVTQTPSHQVTQMGQEVILRCVPISNHLYFYWYRQILGQKVEFLVSFYNNEISEKSEIFDDQFSVERPDGSNFTLKIRSTKLEDSAMYFCASIGEIAAGGEQFFGPGTRLTVL.

The CDR3 nucleotides are TGTGCCAGCAGCCATGTCAAAACCTACGAGCAGTACTTC. Translation gives CASSHVKTYEQYF. V and J are TRBV3-1 and TRBJ2-7; D is unclear. There are 13 residues in the CDR3. Germline CDR1 reads LGHDT; CDR2 reads YNNKEL (reference sequence). Trimming removed 3 bases at V and 2 bases at J, with 8 bases between.

This clonotype was observed at least ten times. The V gene is TRBV2, the J gene TRBJ2-2; D may correspond to TRBD1 or TRBD2 (5 bases each). This CDR3 has 14 amino acids. Per germline, CDR1 SNHLY and CDR2 FYNNEI. V lost 5 bases and J lost 6, with 13 bases in between. CDR3 region: CASSPRGAPGELFF. In DNA form, the CDR3 reads TGTGCCAGCAGTCCTCGAGGGGCCCCCGGGGAGCTGTTTTTT.

This clonotype was observed at least ten times. J is TRBJ1-1 and V is TRBV5-1, with 7 bases matching TRBD1. CDR1 is SGHRS and CDR2 is YFSETQ in the germline V gene. The ends lost 0 bases at V and 5 bases at J; junction bases unmatched: 1. The CDR3 totals 13 residues. CDR3 DNA: TGCGCCAGCAGCTTGGAGGGGGCGACTGAAGCTTTCTTT. It is translated as CASSLEGATEAFF.

The chain joins TRBV7-9 to TRBJ2-5; 7 bases are shared with TRBD2. CDR1 is SEHNR and CDR2 is FQNEAQ in the germline V gene (reference sequence). V shed 1 base, J shed 5 bases, and the junction held 7 bases outside the gene matches. CDR3 length: 15 amino acids. The CDR3 loop reads CASSLEGGSIETQYF. The CDR3 nucleotides read TGTGCCAGCAGCTTAGAGGGCGGGAGTATCGAGACCCAGTACTTC. Filled out from reference TRBV7-9 and TRBJ2-5, the complete variable domain reads DTGVSQNPRHKITKRGQNVTFRCDPISEHNRLYWYRQTLGQGPEFLTYFQNEAQLEKSRLLSDRFSAERPKGSFSTLEIQRTEQGDSAMYLCASSLEGGSIETQYFGPGTRLLVL.

Many counts were recorded for this clonotype. The gene calls are TRBV3-1 and TRBJ2-3; possible D gene TRBD2, 6 bases. The CDR3 totals 14 residues. The germline V gene has CDR1 LGHDT and CDR2 YNNKEL (reference sequence). Trimming took off 4 bases at V and 0 bases at J, with 8 bases between the two ends. The CDR3 loop reads CASSRGTSTDTQYF. In DNA, the CDR3 is TGTGCCAGCAGCCGGGGGACTAGCACAGATACGCAGTATTTT.

The rearrangement joins TRBV27 to TRBJ2-7; no clear D gene. Germline-derived CDR1 and CDR2 are MNHEY and SMNVEV (reference sequence). V was clipped by 2 bases and J by 1 base, with 9 bases between them. There are 14 residues in the CDR3. The CDR3 spells CASSLGLGSYEQYF. CDR3 nucleotide sequence: TGTGCCAGCAGTTTAGGGTTGGGGTCCTACGAGCAGTACTTC.

Of note for this clonotype: This may come from a read error, since a much larger clone is one base off. The chain joins TRBV5-1 to TRBJ2-7; TRBD2 matches 11 bases. The CDR3 extends over 17 amino acids. Germline values: CDR1 SGHRS, CDR2 YFSETQ. The CDR3 loop is CASSPVLLTSGVYELYF. CDR3 coding DNA: TGCGCCAGCAGCCCGGTGTTGCTGACTAGCGGGGTCTACGAGCTGTACTTC.

Turning to this clonotype: This CDR3 fails to terminate in the conserved phenylalanine or tryptophan, so it likely reflects a read error. The chain is built from TRBV5-6 and TRBJ2-7; D is undetermined. CDR1 is SGHDT and CDR2 is YYEEEE in the germline V gene. The CDR3 extends over 13 amino acids. V lost 3 bases, J lost 7 bases, and 14 bases lay in between. Here the CDR3 reads CASSSAAYGEQYL. CDR3 bases: TGTGCCAGCAGCTCTGCCGCCTATGGAGAGCAGTACTTA.

This clonotype showed up many times. The chain couples TRBV7-3 to TRBJ2-7; D is perhaps TRBD2 (7 bases). This CDR3 region has 15 residues. Per germline, CDR1 SGHTA and CDR2 FQGTGA. The V and J ends lost 5 bases and 8 bases respectively, with 22 bases between them. This chain's CDR3 is CASSPSGGPSVKQYF. CDR3 coding DNA: TGTGCCAGCAGCCCCTCGGGGGGCCCCTCAGTCAAGCAGTACTTC.

This clonotype was observed many times. The chain joins TRBV3-1 to TRBJ2-7; no clear D. Per the germline V gene, CDR1 is LGHDT and CDR2 is YNNKEL (reference sequence). This CDR3 region has 17 residues. Trimming took off 1 base at V and 0 bases at J, with 16 bases between the two ends. Here the CDR3 DNA reads TGTGCCAGCAGCCAAGCTCTCGGGCTGCAGAGCTCCTACGAGCAGTACTTC. Protein sequence: CASSQALGLQSSYEQYF.

This clonotype was detected only a few times. The V gene is TRBV30, the J gene TRBJ2-1; D possibly corresponds to TRBD2 (5 bases). Germline loops: CDR1 GTSNPN, CDR2 SVGIG (reference sequence). The CDR3 covers 13 residues. V shed 0 bases and J shed 5 bases, with 8 bases lying between them. CDR3 loop: CAWSVPSHNEQFF. The CDR3 coding sequence is TGTGCCTGGAGTGTTCCTAGCCACAATGAGCAGTTCTTC.

This chain joins TRBV7-9 and TRBJ2-7; TRBD1 might be the D (5 bases). Between the trimmed V and J ends, which lost 2 bases and 6 bases, there was a span of 8 bases. The CDR3 is 12 amino acids. The germline V gene has CDR1 SEHNR and CDR2 FQNEAQ (reference sequence). The CDR3 protein is CASSLQGPEQYF. CDR3 bases: TGTGCCAGCAGCTTACAGGGCCCCGAGCAGTACTTC.

The sample holds many counts of this clonotype. This chain joins TRBV12-3 or TRBV12-4 and TRBJ2-3, with TRBD1 matching 8 bases. V gave up 6 bases and J gave up 3 bases; unmatched junction bases: 8. The CDR3 length is 15 residues. This CDR3 is CASRTGVGRTDTQYF. The CDR3 DNA follows: TGTGCCAGCAGGACAGGGGTGGGTCGGACAGATACGCAGTATTTT.

This clonotype was seen a few times. This chain uses TRBV12-5 with TRBJ2-1, with 8 bases matching TRBD1. Germline assignment: CDR1 LGHNT and CDR2 FRNRAP. With V trimmed by 5 bases and J by 8 bases, 8 bases remained unmatched. CDR3 size: 14 residues. The CDR3 DNA reads as TGTGCTAGTGGTCCCGGGACAGGCTTGGATGAGCAGTTCTTC. It is translated as CASGPGTGLDEQFF.

The chain combines TRBV7-9 with TRBJ1-3; no clear D. V lost 6 bases and J lost 4, with 4 bases in between. This CDR3 has 11 amino acids. Germline lookup yields CDR1 SEHNR and CDR2 FQNEAQ (reference sequence). DNA for the CDR3: TGTGCCAGCAGGGTCGGAAACACCATATATTTT. Protein product: CASRVGNTIYF.

This clonotype was counted only a few times. V usage is TRBV10-1 and J usage is TRBJ1-1; 8 bases match TRBD1. Trimming at V came to 0 bases and at J to 4 bases, leaving 4 bases not matched to a gene. The CDR3 spans 15 residues. Per the germline V gene, CDR1 is WNHNN and CDR2 is SYGVQD (reference sequence). The CDR3 DNA is TGCGCCAGCAGTGAGTCCAGGGGGCCTAGCACTGAAGCTTTCTTT. Amino acid sequence: CASSESRGPSTEAFF.

This clonotype has more than one count but fewer than ten. V is TRBV5-1 and J is TRBJ2-7; 9 nucleotides agree with TRBD2. Germline values: CDR1 SGHRS, CDR2 YFSETQ. J was trimmed by 1 base and V by 0 bases; bases with no gene match: 5. The CDR3 has 16 amino acids. CDR3 region: CASSLDSGGASYEQYF. Written as DNA, the CDR3 is TGCGCCAGCAGCTTGGATAGCGGGGGCGCTTCCTACGAGCAGTACTTC.

This clonotype has ten or more counts. The rearrangement joins TRBV28 to TRBJ2-1; D possibly corresponds to TRBD2 (6 bases). The V gene lost 6 bases and the J gene lost 9 bases, with 24 bases spanning the gap. Germline loops: CDR1 MDHEN, CDR2 SYDVKM. The CDR3 totals 16 residues. The CDR3 sequence is CASSYLRIGRGVEQFF. The CDR3 DNA follows: TGTGCCAGCAGCTATTTACGGATCGGGAGAGGGGTTGAGCAGTTCTTC. The variable domain in full, with the rest retrieved from reference TRBV28 and TRBJ2-1, is DVKVTQSSRYLVKRTGEKVFLECVQDMDHENMFWYRQDPGLGLRLIYFSYDVKMKEKGDIPEGYSVSREKKERFSLILESASTNQTSMYLCASSYLRIGRGVEQFFGPGTRLTVL.

This clonotype has a count of ten or more. The genes are TRBV29-1 and TRBJ1-1; tentative D call: TRBD1 (5 bases). The CDR3 is made up of 12 amino acids. Trimming removed 7 bases at V and 0 bases at J, with 9 bases between. Germline V gives CDR1 SQVTM, CDR2 ANQGSEA. The CDR3: CSATQVNTEAFF. As DNA, the CDR3 is TGCAGCGCCACACAGGTGAACACTGAAGCTTTCTTT.

This chain connects TRBV9 to TRBJ1-4, with a tentative D call TRBD1 (5 bases). The germline CDR1 and CDR2 sequences are SGDLS and YYNGEE. The CDR3 extends over 15 amino acids. V dropped 4 bases and J dropped 7 bases, with 17 bases sitting between them. The CDR3 is CASSPPGPRTEKLFF. The DNA of the CDR3 is TGTGCCAGCAGCCCGCCGGGACCGAGGACTGAAAAACTGTTTTTT.

In its sample, this clonotype was seen many times. V usage is TRBV11-2 and J usage is TRBJ1-2; a weak D match, TRBD1 (5 bases). The V gene lost 1 base and the J gene lost 5 bases, with 11 bases spanning the gap. Germline CDR1 reads SGHAT; CDR2 reads FQNNGV. CDR3 length: 14 residues. CDR3 coding DNA: TGTGCCAGCAGCTTAGCGAGGGGCGGGTATGGCTACACCTTC. Its translation: CASSLARGGYGYTF.

The J gene is TRBJ2-2, the V gene TRBV10-1; D uncertain. The CDR3 totals 15 residues. Germline loops: CDR1 WNHNN, CDR2 SYGVQD (reference sequence). Trimming pared 0 bases from V and 1 base from J, leaving 6 bases between. DNA of the CDR3: TGCGCCAGCAGTGAGTCGGCTCGGAACACCGGGGAGCTGTTTTTT. It yields the protein CASSESARNTGELFF.

The CDR3 is CASSEEDGAFF. Here the CDR3 DNA reads TGTGCCAGCAGTGAAGAGGACGGAGCTTTCTTT. This chain links TRBV6-1 with TRBJ1-1; D uncertain. Germline values: CDR1 MNHNS, CDR2 SASEGT. This CDR3 has 11 amino acids. The V gene lost 1 base and the J gene lost 10 bases, with 7 bases spanning the gap.